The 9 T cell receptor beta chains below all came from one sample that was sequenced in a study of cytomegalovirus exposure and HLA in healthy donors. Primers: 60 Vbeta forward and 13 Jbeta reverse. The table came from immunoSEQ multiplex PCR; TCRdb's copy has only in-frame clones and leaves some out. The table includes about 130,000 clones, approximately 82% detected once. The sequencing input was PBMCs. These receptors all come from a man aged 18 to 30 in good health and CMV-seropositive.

The CDR3: CASSERGQGLRAYEQYF. The CDR3 DNA reads TGTGCCAGCAGTGAACGTGGACAGGGGCTGAGGGCCTACGAGCAGTACTTC. This chain uses TRBV6-1 with TRBJ2-7, with 9 bases aligning to TRBD1. The ends lost 2 bases at V and 2 bases at J; junction bases unmatched: 10. The CDR3 covers 17 residues. Germline V gene data show CDR1 as MNHNS and CDR2 as SASEGT.

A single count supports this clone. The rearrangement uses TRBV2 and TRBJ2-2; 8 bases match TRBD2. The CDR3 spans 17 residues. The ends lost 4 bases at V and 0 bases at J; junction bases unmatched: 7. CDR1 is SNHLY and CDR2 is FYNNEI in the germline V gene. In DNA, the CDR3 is TGTGCCAGCAGTGCGGGACTAGTAGGCGCGAACACCGGGGAGCTGTTTTTT. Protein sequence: CASSAGLVGANTGELFF.

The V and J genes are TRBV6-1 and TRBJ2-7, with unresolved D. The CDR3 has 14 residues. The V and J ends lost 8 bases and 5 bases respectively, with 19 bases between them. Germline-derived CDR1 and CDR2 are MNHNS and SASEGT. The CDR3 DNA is TGTGCCAGCCACGCCGGTGTGGGCAACCACGAGCAGTACTTC. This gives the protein CASHAGVGNHEQYF.

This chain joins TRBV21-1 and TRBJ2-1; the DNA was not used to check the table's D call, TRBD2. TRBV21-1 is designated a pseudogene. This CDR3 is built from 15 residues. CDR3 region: CASSKEVRRCNEQFF. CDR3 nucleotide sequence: TGTGCCAGCAGCAAAGAGGTAAGGAGATGCAATGAGCAGTTCTTC.

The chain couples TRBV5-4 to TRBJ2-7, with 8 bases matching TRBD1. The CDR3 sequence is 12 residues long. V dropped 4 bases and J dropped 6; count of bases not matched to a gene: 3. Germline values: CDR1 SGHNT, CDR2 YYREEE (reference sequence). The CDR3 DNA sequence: TGTGCCAGCAGCCTCGGGACAGGCGAGCAGTACTTC. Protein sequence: CASSLGTGEQYF.

The CDR3 nucleotides read TGTGCCAGTAGTTTCACAGGGGGCCCCTATAGCAATCAGCCCCAGCATTTT. Protein product: CASSFTGGPYSNQPQHF. This rearrangement joins TRBV19 to TRBJ1-5; 9 bases are a match to TRBD1. This CDR3 is built from 17 residues. The germline CDR1 and CDR2 sequences are LNHDA and SQIVND (reference sequence). J was trimmed by 0 bases and V by 5 bases; bases with no gene match: 8.

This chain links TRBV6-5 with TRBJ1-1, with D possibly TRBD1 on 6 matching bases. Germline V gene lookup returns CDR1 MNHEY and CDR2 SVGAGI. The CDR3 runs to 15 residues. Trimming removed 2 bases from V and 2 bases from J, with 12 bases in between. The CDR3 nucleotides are TGTGCCAGCAGTTACCTGAGTGGGGGCAACACTGAAGCTTTCTTT. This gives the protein CASSYLSGGNTEAFF.

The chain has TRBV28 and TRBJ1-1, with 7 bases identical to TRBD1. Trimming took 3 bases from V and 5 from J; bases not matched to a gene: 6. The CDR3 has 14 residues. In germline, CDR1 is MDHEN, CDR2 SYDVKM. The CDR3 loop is CASSFSGQWTEAFF. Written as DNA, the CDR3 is TGTGCCAGCAGTTTTTCGGGACAGTGGACTGAAGCTTTCTTT. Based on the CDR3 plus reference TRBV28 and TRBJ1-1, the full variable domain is DVKVTQSSRYLVKRTGEKVFLECVQDMDHENMFWYRQDPGLGLRLIYFSYDVKMKEKGDIPEGYSVSREKKERFSLILESASTNQTSMYLCASSFSGQWTEAFFGQGTRLTVV.

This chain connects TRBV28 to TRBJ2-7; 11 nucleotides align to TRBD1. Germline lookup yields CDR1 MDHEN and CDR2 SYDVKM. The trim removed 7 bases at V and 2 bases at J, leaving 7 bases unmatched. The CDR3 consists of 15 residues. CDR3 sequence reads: CASTAPGQGAYEQYF. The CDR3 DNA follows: TGTGCCAGCACCGCTCCGGGACAGGGGGCCTACGAGCAGTACTTC. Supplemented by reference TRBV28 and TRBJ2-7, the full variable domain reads DVKVTQSSRYLVKRTGEKVFLECVQDMDHENMFWYRQDPGLGLRLIYFSYDVKMKEKGDIPEGYSVSREKKERFSLILESASTNQTSMYLCASTAPGQGAYEQYFGPGTRLTVT.